The 21 T cell receptor beta chains reported below all come from one sample, sequenced in a study of blood T cell repertoires in COVID-19. The repertoire was sequenced with immunoSEQ multiplex PCR; TCRdb's copy has only in-frame clones and lacks some. There are about 40,000 clones in the sample; about 85% occur only once, and roughly an eighth lies in the top ten. The material sequenced was peripheral blood. These receptors originate from a human donor in a cohort sampled during active COVID-19.

CDR3: CASSPRGGSSGGINYEQYF. The CDR3 bases are TGTGCCAGCAGCCCCCGGGGGGGGAGTAGCGGGGGAATCAACTACGAGCAGTACTTC. V is TRBV9 and J is TRBJ2-7, with 9 bases matching TRBD2. With 4 bases clipped from V and 3 bases from J, the junction kept 20 bases outside the gene matches. Germline assignment: CDR1 SGDLS and CDR2 YYNGEE. This CDR3 contains 19 residues.

This chain joins TRBV2 and TRBJ2-1, with 9 nucleotides matching TRBD1. Germline V gene lookup returns CDR1 SNHLY and CDR2 FYNNEI. J gave up 6 bases and V 6 bases, and 3 bases lay outside the gene matches. CDR3 length equals 13 residues. In DNA, the CDR3 is TGTGCCAGCAGACAGGGGGCTATCAATGAGCAGTTCTTC. Its translation: CASRQGAINEQFF.

The CDR3 sequence: CASSLKLASTDTQYF. The CDR3 DNA reads TGTGCCAGCAGCTTAAAACTAGCAAGCACAGATACGCAGTATTTT. The chain joins TRBV5-8 to TRBJ2-3; D may be TRBD2 (6 bases). Germline lookup yields CDR1 SGHTS and CDR2 YDEGEE. Trimming took off 2 bases at V and 0 bases at J, with 10 bases between the two ends. The CDR3 loop spans 15 amino acids.

The chain employs TRBV20-1 and TRBJ1-5; D uncertain. This CDR3 region has 16 residues. Germline CDR1 and CDR2: DFQATT and SNEGSKA (reference sequence). V was cut by 3 bases and J by 5 bases, with 20 bases left in between. CDR3 nucleotides: TGCAGTGCTAGTCGTCAAGTTGGGCTGGCATATCAGCCCCAGCATTTT. Amino acids: CSASRQVGLAYQPQHF.

The chain couples TRBV5-1 to TRBJ1-2, with D uncertain. The V end was cut by 0 bases, the J end by 5 bases, with 8 bases between. There are 13 residues in the CDR3. CDR1 and CDR2 from the germline V gene are SGHRS and YFSETQ. CDR3 sequence reads: CASSLETAYGYTF. CDR3 DNA: TGCGCCAGCAGCTTGGAAACAGCATATGGCTACACCTTC.

V usage is TRBV6-1 and J usage is TRBJ1-1; D perhaps matches TRBD1 (5 bases). The V end was cut by 3 bases, the J end by 5 bases, with 22 bases between. CDR1 and CDR2 (germline): MNHNS, SASEGT. The CDR3 is 17 amino acids. CDR3 coding DNA: TGTGCCAGCAGTGATTTGAGGTATGGGACTTCGAGAACTGAAGCTTTCTTT. Translation gives CASSDLRYGTSRTEAFF.

This chain links TRBV5-1 with TRBJ2-3, with 7 nucleotides matching TRBD2. Germline V gene lookup returns CDR1 SGHRS and CDR2 YFSETQ. The V gene end was trimmed by 6 bases and the J gene end by 1 base; junction bases not matched to a gene: 8. This CDR3 is 15 amino acids long. The DNA for the CDR3 is TGCGCCAGCAATGGTGCTAGCGGTGGCACAGATACGCAGTATTTT. Its translation: CASNGASGGTDTQYF.

The chain recombines TRBV3-1 (or the pseudogene TRBV3-2) with TRBJ2-7; 7 bases align to TRBD2. Germline V CDR1 and CDR2: LGHDT, YNNKEL (reference sequence). This CDR3 contains 15 residues. Trimming took 4 bases from V and 5 from J; bases not matched to a gene: 11. The CDR3 DNA reads TGTGCCAGCAGCCCTCCGGGACTATTGGTCCACGAGCAGTACTTC. Amino acids: CASSPPGLLVHEQYF.

The chain combines TRBV6-2 or TRBV6-3 with TRBJ2-3; 8 bases match TRBD2. The CDR3 length is 15 residues. V dropped 4 bases and J dropped 1; count of bases not matched to a gene: 4. Germline loops: CDR1 MNHEY, CDR2 SVGEGT. CDR3: CASSSAGVGTDTQYF. CDR3 DNA: TGTGCCAGCAGTTCAGCGGGGGTCGGCACAGATACGCAGTATTTT.

This chain uses TRBV6-5 with TRBJ2-3; D is ambiguous. CDR1 and CDR2 from the germline V gene are MNHEY and SVGAGI. CDR3 length: 14 residues. V was shortened by 6 bases and J by 3 bases, with 13 bases between the two germline ends. CDR3 nucleotides: TGTGCCAGCAGCCAGATAAGTTCGACAGATACGCAGTATTTT. It encodes CASSQISSTDTQYF.

This clone came up a few times. The chain links TRBV20-1 to TRBJ2-7, with D perhaps TRBD1 (6 bases). The CDR3 totals 11 residues. The ends were cut back, 8 bases at V and 5 bases at J, with 13 bases in the middle. Germline loops: CDR1 DFQATT, CDR2 SNEGSKA (reference sequence). The CDR3 is CSTGTSDEQYF. CDR3 bases: TGCAGTACAGGGACATCGGACGAGCAGTACTTC.

J is TRBJ2-2 and V is TRBV7-7; tentative D call: TRBD1 (5 bases). With 5 bases removed from V and 0 bases from J, the gap between germline ends came to 10 bases. The CDR3 has 15 amino acids. Germline V gene data show CDR1 as SSHAT and CDR2 as FNYEAQ (reference sequence). The CDR3 sequence is CASSLGAANTGELFF. The CDR3 DNA is TGTGCCAGCAGCCTTGGGGCAGCGAACACCGGGGAGCTGTTTTTT.

The chain links TRBV27 to TRBJ1-2, with D tentatively TRBD1 (6 bases). The V end was cut by 1 base, the J end by 4 bases, with 10 bases between. The germline V gene has CDR1 MNHEY and CDR2 SMNVEV (reference sequence). The CDR3 contains 14 residues. The CDR3 reads CASSLYRESYGYTF. CDR3 in DNA: TGTGCCAGCAGTTTATACAGGGAATCCTATGGCTACACCTTC.

The chain carries TRBV28 and TRBJ1-2; D may be TRBD1 (5 bases). CDR3 length: 13 amino acids. V lost 11 bases and J lost 3, with 16 bases in between. Germline V CDR1 and CDR2: MDHEN, SYDVKM. CDR3 sequence: CAGGARAHYGYTF. In DNA, the CDR3 is TGTGCCGGAGGGGCCAGGGCTCACTATGGCTACACCTTC.

The V gene is TRBV18, the J gene TRBJ2-2, with D hard to call. The V end was cut by 3 bases, the J end by 7 bases, with 18 bases between. This CDR3 comprises 16 residues. The germline V gene encodes CDR1 KGHSH and CDR2 LQKENI. CDR3 amino acids: CASSPPAFGGFGELFF. The CDR3 nucleotides are TGTGCCAGCTCACCGCCTGCCTTTGGCGGATTCGGGGAGCTGTTTTTT. The complete variable domain, with remaining parts taken from reference TRBV18 and TRBJ2-2, reads NAGVMQNPRHLVRRRGQEARLRCSPMKGHSHVYWYRQLPEEGLKFMVYLQKENIIDESGMPKERFSAEFPKEGPSILRIQQVVRGDSAAYFCASSPPAFGGFGELFFGEGSRLTVL.

This clone was recorded once. This chain uses TRBV7-3 with TRBJ2-1; TRBD2 agrees at 8 bases. The junction had 8 bases not matched to a gene; V was cut back by 2 bases and J by 5 bases. CDR1 and CDR2 (germline): SGHTA, FQGTGA. This CDR3 is built from 16 residues. CDR3: CASSLYLAGPNNEQFF. The DNA for the CDR3 is TGTGCCAGCAGCTTATATCTAGCGGGCCCAAACAATGAGCAGTTCTTC.

The chain employs TRBV5-1 and TRBJ2-3, with D maybe TRBD1 (6 bases). The CDR3 loop spans 15 amino acids. The germline CDR1 and CDR2 sequences are SGHRS and YFSETQ. V lost 3 bases, J lost 5 bases, and 16 bases lay in between. CDR3 sequence (DNA): TGCGCCAGCAGCTCCCAGGGGTTTGACAGAGATACGCAGTATTTT. It translates to CASSSQGFDRDTQYF.

The chain recombines TRBV3-1 (or the pseudogene TRBV3-2) with TRBJ1-6, with TRBD1 as a possible D gene (6 bases). The CDR3 totals 13 residues. V lost 4 bases and J 8 bases, leaving 9 bases between the germline ends. Per germline, CDR1 LGHDT and CDR2 YNNKEL (reference sequence). This CDR3 reads CASSPNRDSPLHF. In DNA, the CDR3 is TGTGCCAGCAGCCCAAACAGGGATTCACCCCTCCACTTT.

The rearrangement joins TRBV5-1 to TRBJ2-7; no firm D call. From germline, CDR1 is SGHRS and CDR2 YFSETQ. Trimming took off 0 bases at V and 6 bases at J, with 10 bases between the two ends. This CDR3 is built from 13 residues. In DNA, the CDR3 is TGCGCCAGCAGCTTGGACTTAATTGGCGAGCAGTACTTC. This gives the protein CASSLDLIGEQYF.

The rearrangement links TRBV2 to TRBJ2-1; 9 nucleotides line up with TRBD2. CDR1 is SNHLY and CDR2 is FYNNEI in the germline V gene. This CDR3 has 16 residues. The trim removed 4 bases at V and 7 bases at J, leaving 11 bases unmatched. This CDR3 is CASSVITAGGPNEQFF. CDR3 nucleotides: TGTGCCAGCAGTGTCATAACGGCGGGGGGGCCGAATGAGCAGTTCTTC.

V gene TRBV19 combines with J gene TRBJ1-4; 9 nucleotides agree with TRBD1. Germline V CDR1 and CDR2: LNHDA, SQIVND (reference sequence). The CDR3 has 15 residues. The V gene end was trimmed by 5 bases and the J gene end by 6 bases; junction bases not matched to a gene: 7. The CDR3 reads CASSLRRDRDEKLFF. The CDR3 DNA sequence: TGTGCCAGTAGTCTCCGACGGGACAGGGATGAAAAACTGTTTTTT.